This T cell receptor (beta chain) was identified during a study of T cells in Graves' hyperthyroidism and ophthalmopathy. V was cut by 5 bases and J by 10 bases, with 15 bases left in between. CDR1 and CDR2 from the germline V gene are SGHTA and FQGTGA. The CDR3 contains 14 residues. With regard to this clonotype: Its antigen is undetermined.

Findings and caveats of the study: Researchers found most expanded thyroid clonotypes above 0.001 in blood as well.

The investigators amplified TCR beta CDR3 regions from RNA transcripts. Researchers ran a first-round RT-PCR on the TCR CDR3 using the HTBI primer set. TCRdb reanalysed the multiplex PCR reads using MiXCR and keeps one entry per CDR3 protein. Here the sample spans about 410,000 distinct CDR3 sequences, roughly 15% being singletons. Sequencing was performed on blood. The chain recombines TRBV7-3 with TRBJ1-6; D is unresolved. The receptor was derived from a man aged 18 to 29 with Graves' ophthalmopathy. DNA for the CDR3: TGTGCCAGCAGCCCCGAAGGGTTTGGCTCACCCCTCCACTTT. Translation: CASSPEGFGSPLHF.